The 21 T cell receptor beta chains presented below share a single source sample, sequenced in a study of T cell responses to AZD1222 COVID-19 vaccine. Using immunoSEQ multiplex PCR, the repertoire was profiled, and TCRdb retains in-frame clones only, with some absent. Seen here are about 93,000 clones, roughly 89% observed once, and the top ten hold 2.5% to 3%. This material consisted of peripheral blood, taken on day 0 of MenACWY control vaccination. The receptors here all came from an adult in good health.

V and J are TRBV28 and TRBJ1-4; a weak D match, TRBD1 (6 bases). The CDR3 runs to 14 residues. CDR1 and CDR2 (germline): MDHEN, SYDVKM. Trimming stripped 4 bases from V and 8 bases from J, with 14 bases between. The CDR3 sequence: CASSSGGLREKLFF. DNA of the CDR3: TGTGCCAGCAGTTCGGGGGGGCTAAGGGAAAAACTGTTTTTT.

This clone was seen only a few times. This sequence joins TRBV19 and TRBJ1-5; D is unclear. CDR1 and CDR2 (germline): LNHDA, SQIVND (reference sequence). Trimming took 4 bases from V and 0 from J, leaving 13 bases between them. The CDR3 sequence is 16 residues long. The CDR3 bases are TGTGCCAGTAGTACTCCTGAGTGGAATAGCAATCAGCCCCAGCATTTT. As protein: CASSTPEWNSNQPQHF.

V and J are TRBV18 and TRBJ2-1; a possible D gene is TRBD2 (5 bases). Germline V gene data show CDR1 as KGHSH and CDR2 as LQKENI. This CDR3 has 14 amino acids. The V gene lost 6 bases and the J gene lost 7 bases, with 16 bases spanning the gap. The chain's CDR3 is CASSSQIGENEQFF. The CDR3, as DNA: TGTGCCAGCTCTTCCCAAATCGGGGAAAATGAGCAGTTCTTC.

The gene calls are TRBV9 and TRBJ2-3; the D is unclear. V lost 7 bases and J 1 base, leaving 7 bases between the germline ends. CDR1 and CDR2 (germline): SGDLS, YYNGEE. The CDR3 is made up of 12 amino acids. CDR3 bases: TGTGCCAGCCACCCTGGCACAGATACGCAGTATTTT. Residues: CASHPGTDTQYF.

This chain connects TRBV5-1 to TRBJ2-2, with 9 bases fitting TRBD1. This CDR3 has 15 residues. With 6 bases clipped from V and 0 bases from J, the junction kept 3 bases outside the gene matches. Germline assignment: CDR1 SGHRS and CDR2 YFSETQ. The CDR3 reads CASTDRGSNTGELFF. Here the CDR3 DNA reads TGCGCCAGCACCGACAGGGGGTCGAACACCGGGGAGCTGTTTTTT.

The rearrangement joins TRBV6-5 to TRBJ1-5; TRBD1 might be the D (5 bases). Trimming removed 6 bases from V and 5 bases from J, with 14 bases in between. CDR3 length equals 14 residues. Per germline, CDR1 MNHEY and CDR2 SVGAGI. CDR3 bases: TGTGCCAGCAGGGTCTCGCGGGGGGATCAGCCCCAGCATTTT. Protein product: CASRVSRGDQPQHF.

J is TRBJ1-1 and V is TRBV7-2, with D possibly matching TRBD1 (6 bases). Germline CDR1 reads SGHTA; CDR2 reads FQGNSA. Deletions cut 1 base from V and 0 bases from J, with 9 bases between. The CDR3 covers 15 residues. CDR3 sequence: CASSLVAGVNTEAFF. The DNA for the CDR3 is TGTGCCAGCAGCTTAGTGGCAGGGGTGAACACTGAAGCTTTCTTT. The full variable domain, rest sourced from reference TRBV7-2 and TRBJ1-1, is GAGVSQSPSNKVTEKGKDVELRCDPISGHTALYWYRQSLGQGLEFLIYFQGNSAPDKSGLPSDRFSAERTGGSVSTLTIQRTQQEDSAVYLCASSLVAGVNTEAFFGQGTRLTVV.

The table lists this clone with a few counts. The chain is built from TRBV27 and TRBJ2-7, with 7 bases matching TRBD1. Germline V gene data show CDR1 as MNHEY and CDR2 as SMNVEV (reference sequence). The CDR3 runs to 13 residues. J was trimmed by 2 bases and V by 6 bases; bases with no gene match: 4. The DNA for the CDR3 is TGTGCCAGCAGCAGACAGGGACCCTACGAGCAGTACTTC. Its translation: CASSRQGPYEQYF.

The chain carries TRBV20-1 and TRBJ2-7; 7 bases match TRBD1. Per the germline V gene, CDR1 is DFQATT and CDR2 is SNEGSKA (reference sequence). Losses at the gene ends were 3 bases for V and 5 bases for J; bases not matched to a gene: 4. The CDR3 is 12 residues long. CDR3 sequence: CSASSDRDEQYF. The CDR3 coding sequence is TGCAGTGCTAGTTCTGACAGGGACGAGCAGTACTTC.

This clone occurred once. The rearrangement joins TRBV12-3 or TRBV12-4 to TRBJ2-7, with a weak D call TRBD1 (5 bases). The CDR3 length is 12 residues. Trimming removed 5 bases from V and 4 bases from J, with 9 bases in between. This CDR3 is CASSTTGYEQYF. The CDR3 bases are TGTGCCAGCAGTACTACAGGATACGAGCAGTACTTC.

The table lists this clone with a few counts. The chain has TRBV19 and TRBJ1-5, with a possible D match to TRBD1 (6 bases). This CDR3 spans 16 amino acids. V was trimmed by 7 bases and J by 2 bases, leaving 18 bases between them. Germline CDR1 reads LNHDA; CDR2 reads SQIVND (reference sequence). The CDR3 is CASKWGHRVRNQPQHF. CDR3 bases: TGTGCCAGTAAGTGGGGCCACAGGGTCCGCAATCAGCCCCAGCATTTT.

DNA for the CDR3: TGTGCTAGTGGGGGAAGGGGGGAGCGCTCCTACAATGAGCAGTTCTTC. It codes for CASGGRGERSYNEQFF. The rearrangement uses TRBV12-5 and TRBJ2-1, with D perhaps assigned TRBD1 or TRBD2 (6 bases each). CDR1 is LGHNT, CDR2 FRNRAP, per germline. V lost 6 bases to trimming and J lost 0 bases, with 15 bases between them. This CDR3 is 16 amino acids long.

CDR3 protein: CASSANKGYTF. The CDR3 bases are TGTGCCAGCAGCGCTAACAAGGGCTACACCTTC. The rearrangement uses TRBV4-2 and TRBJ1-2; D not resolved. The CDR3 is 11 residues long. From germline, CDR1 is LGHNA and CDR2 YNFKEQ. V was pared by 5 bases and J by 8 bases, with 9 bases between.

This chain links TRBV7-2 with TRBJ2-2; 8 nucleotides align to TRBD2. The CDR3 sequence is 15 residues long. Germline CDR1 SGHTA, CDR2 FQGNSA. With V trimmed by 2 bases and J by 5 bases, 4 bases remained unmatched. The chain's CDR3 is CASSLQGTRTGELFF. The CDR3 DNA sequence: TGTGCCAGCAGCTTACAAGGGACTAGAACCGGGGAGCTGTTTTTT. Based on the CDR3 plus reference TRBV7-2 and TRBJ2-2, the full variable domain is GAGVSQSPSNKVTEKGKDVELRCDPISGHTALYWYRQSLGQGLEFLIYFQGNSAPDKSGLPSDRFSAERTGGSVSTLTIQRTQQEDSAVYLCASSLQGTRTGELFFGEGSRLTVL.

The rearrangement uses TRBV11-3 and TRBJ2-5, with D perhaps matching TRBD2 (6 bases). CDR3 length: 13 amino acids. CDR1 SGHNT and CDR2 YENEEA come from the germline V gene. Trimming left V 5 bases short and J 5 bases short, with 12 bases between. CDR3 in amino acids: CASSPSVLETQYF. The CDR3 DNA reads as TGTGCCAGCAGCCCTAGCGTGCTGGAGACCCAGTACTTC. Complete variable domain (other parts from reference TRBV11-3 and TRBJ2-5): EAGVVQSPRYKIIEKKQPVAFWCNPISGHNTLYWYLQNLGQGPELLIRYENEEAVDDSQLPKDRFSAERLKGVDSTLKIQPAELGDSAVYLCASSPSVLETQYFGPGTRLLVL.

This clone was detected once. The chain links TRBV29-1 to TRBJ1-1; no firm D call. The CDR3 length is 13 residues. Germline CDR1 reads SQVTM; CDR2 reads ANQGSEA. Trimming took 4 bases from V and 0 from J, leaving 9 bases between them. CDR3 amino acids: CSVVWQLNTEAFF. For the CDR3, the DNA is TGCAGCGTTGTGTGGCAGCTGAACACTGAAGCTTTCTTT.

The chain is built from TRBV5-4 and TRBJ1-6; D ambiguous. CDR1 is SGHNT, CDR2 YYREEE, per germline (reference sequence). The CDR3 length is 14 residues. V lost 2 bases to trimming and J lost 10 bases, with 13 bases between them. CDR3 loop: CASSLLGPESPLHF. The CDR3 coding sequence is TGTGCCAGCAGCTTACTCGGACCAGAGTCACCCCTCCACTTT.

Written as DNA, the CDR3 is TGTGCCAGCAGACCTAGCGGGGGGATTGATACGCAGTATTTT. It codes for CASRPSGGIDTQYF. V usage is TRBV27 and J usage is TRBJ2-3; TRBD2 matches at 11 bases. This CDR3 contains 14 residues. Per the germline V gene, CDR1 is MNHEY and CDR2 is SMNVEV (reference sequence). With V trimmed by 6 bases and J by 6 bases, 5 bases remained unmatched.

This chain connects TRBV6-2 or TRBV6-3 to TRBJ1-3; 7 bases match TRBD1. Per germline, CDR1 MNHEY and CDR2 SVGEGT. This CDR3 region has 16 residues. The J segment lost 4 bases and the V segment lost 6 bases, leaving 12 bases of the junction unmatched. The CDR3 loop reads CASSRAGQLEGNTIYF. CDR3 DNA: TGTGCCAGCAGCCGGGCGGGACAGCTGGAGGGAAACACCATATATTTT.

The CDR3 reads CASSVSGGDHNEQFF. The CDR3 bases are TGTGCCAGCAGCGTTAGCGGGGGCGACCACAATGAGCAGTTCTTC. This chain joins TRBV5-5 and TRBJ2-1; 9 bases fit TRBD2. Germline-derived CDR1 and CDR2 are SGHKS and YYEKEE (reference sequence). This CDR3 has 15 residues. Unmatched junction bases numbered 7, after V lost 4 bases and J lost 5 bases. Full variable domain (remainder filled in from reference TRBV5-5 and TRBJ2-1): DAGVTQSPTHLIKTRGQQVTLRCSPISGHKSVSWYQQVLGQGPQFIFQYYEKEERGRGNFPDRFSARQFPNYSSELNVNALLLGDSALYLCASSVSGGDHNEQFFGPGTRLTVL.

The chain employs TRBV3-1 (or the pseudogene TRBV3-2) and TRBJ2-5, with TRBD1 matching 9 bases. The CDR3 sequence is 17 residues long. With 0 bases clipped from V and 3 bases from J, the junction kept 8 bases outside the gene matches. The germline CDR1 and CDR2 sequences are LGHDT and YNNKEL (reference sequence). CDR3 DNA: TGTGCCAGCAGCCAAGACCGAGGGACAGGGACTAAAGAGACCCAGTACTTC. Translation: CASSQDRGTGTKETQYF.